This T cell receptor beta chain is drawn from a study of cytomegalovirus exposure and HLA in healthy donors. Study-level findings and limits: In most subjects, TCR beta sequences reportedly gave accurate predictions of HLA-A and HLA-B alleles. As a later analysis revealed, the rate of TCR association differed by HLA locus, with DRB1 most and HLA-C fewest.

The study sampled nominally healthy donors, though unrecorded immune exposures were likely. The germline V gene encodes CDR1 SGHTA and CDR2 FQGNSA. V trimming: 2 bases; J trimming: 7 bases; junction bases outside the gene matches: 7. CDR3 length: 16 amino acids. Primers: 60 Vbeta forward and 13 Jbeta reverse. TCRdb keeps only in-frame clones here, not all; method: immunoSEQ multiplex PCR. The data hold some 250,000 clones, with about 81% observed a single time. Regarding this clone: Its antigen is undetermined.

The sequencing input was PBMCs. The gene calls are TRBV7-2 and TRBJ2-7; 14 bases fit TRBD2. This receptor was obtained from a woman aged 40 to 49 in good health and CMV-seropositive. CDR3 sequence reads: CASSLRRGLAGEEQYF. The CDR3 DNA reads as TGTGCCAGCAGCTTACGGCGGGGACTAGCGGGAGAAGAGCAGTACTTC.